The TCR beta chain under discussion was sequenced for a study of T cells after posttransplantation cyclophosphamide. Study results and caveats: Recipient CMV seropositivity and CMV reactivation strongly tracked TRB clonality. Tissue-infiltrating T cells from skin or gut overlapped little with blood T cells. Donor-recipient repertoire similarity was low at 1-2 months, rising over year one.

Germline values: CDR1 SEHNR, CDR2 FQNEAQ (reference sequence). V dropped 1 base and J dropped 2 bases, with 13 bases sitting between them. This CDR3 contains 16 residues. This clone has at least ten counts. Its antigen is currently unknown. Clones were sequenced by immunoSEQ multiplex PCR, and TCRdb holds only the in-frame ones, with some missing. The sample has some 23,000 clones, none seen only once; the top ten hold approximately 4.4%. This TCR was sampled from a woman aged 45-60 years in good health, CMV-negative, and a related stem cell transplant donor. The sample taken for sequencing was PBMCs. The chain combines TRBV7-9 with TRBJ2-3; D may be TRBD2 (6 bases). The CDR3 sequence is CASSLDQAGPTDTQYF. For the CDR3, the DNA is TGTGCCAGCAGCTTAGATCAGGCGGGACCCACAGATACGCAGTATTTT.